This section outlines one TCR beta chain sequence together with its context. Per the original data handling: By means of reference gene primer amplification, nucleated cell counts were estimated. Assay used: immunoSEQ multiplex PCR; TCRdb lists only in-frame clones, some missing. V and J calls plus clone size are reproduced from that table; the DNA served to infer D and trimming. The sample yields 250,000 or so clones, 88% seen once. The data were taken from a study of blood T cell repertoires in COVID-19. Study summary: Donors in the United States, Italy and Spain gave samples during acute or convalescent COVID-19. The cDNA or gDNA used as material had been derived from T cells, B-cell-depleted T cells, or PBMCs.

The material sequenced was peripheral blood. The clonotype originates from a woman aged 30 to 39 with acute or convalescent COVID-19.

The CDR3 DNA sequence: TGTGCCACCAGTTTTCCGGGATCATCAGATACGCAGTATTTT. This encodes CATSFPGSSDTQYF. V gene TRBV24-1 combines with J gene TRBJ2-3; D may be TRBD2 (5 bases). Per germline, CDR1 KGHDR and CDR2 SFDVKD. The V gene lost 6 bases and the J gene lost 4 bases, with 13 bases spanning the gap. The CDR3 sequence is 14 residues long.